This TCR beta chain was profiled in a study of cytomegalovirus exposure and HLA in healthy donors. Turning to the study itself: Roughly 80 million unique TCRs from HLA-typed donors made up an early data release. Study-level points and caveats: A few CMV-associated chains proved CMV antigen-specific in vitro. Upon later analysis, TCR association rates were observed to vary by HLA locus, being highest for DRB1 and lowest for HLA-C.

In regard to this clone: The target antigen is unknown.

This CDR3 has 18 residues. The junction had 15 bases not matched to a gene; V was cut back by 1 base and J by 5 bases. Germline V gene sequence: CDR1 KGHSH, CDR2 LQKENI. The primer mix had 60 Vbeta and 13 Jbeta primers. Repertoires were generated with immunoSEQ multiplex PCR, while TCRdb's copy carries only in-frame clones and drops some. The sample lists 210,000 or so clones, about 90% occurring once. The TCR was taken from a man aged 25 to 40 in good health and CMV-seronegative. Specimen: PBMCs. The V and J genes are TRBV18 and TRBJ2-5, with 8 bases that match TRBD2. The CDR3 DNA sequence: TGTGCCAGCTCACCACAAGTCATCGCGGGAGGTTTGGATGAGACCCAGTACTTC. It specifies CASSPQVIAGGLDETQYF.